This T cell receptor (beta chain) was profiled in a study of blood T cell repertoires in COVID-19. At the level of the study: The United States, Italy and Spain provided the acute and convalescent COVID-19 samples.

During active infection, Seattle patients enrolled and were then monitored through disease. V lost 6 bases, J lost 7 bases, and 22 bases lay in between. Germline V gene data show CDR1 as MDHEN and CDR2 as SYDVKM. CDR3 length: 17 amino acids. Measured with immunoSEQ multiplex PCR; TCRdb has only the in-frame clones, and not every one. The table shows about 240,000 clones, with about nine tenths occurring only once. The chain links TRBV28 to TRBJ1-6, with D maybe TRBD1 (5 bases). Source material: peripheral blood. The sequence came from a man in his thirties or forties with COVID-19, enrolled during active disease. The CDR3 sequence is CASSLQPGGSGNSPLHF. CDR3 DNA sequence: TGTGCCAGCAGCCTACAACCCGGGGGGTCGGGAAATTCACCCCTCCACTTT.